This TCR beta chain stems from a study of T cells in Graves' hyperthyroidism and ophthalmopathy. Study conclusions and caveats: Prediction of ophthalmopathy progression came a median around 6 months pre-onset.

Over 18 months, lack of ophthalmopathy progression marked Graves' hyperthyroidism as stable. Thyroid ultrasound and orbital computed tomography, with clinical symptoms and serum thyroxine and TRAb, informed diagnoses. Using RNA transcripts as the source, TCR beta CDR3 regions were amplified. The TCR CDR3 was amplified in a first-round RT-PCR using the HTBI primer set. TCRdb re-called the multiplex PCR reads with MiXCR, one entry per CDR3 protein. The table has about 740,000 distinct CDR3 sequences, 14% seen once. There are many counts of this clonotype. What it binds is not known. The CDR3 sequence is 17 residues long. Germline CDR1 MDHEN, CDR2 SYDVKM. V trimming: 4 bases; J trimming: 2 bases; junction bases outside the gene matches: 6.

The TCR comes from a woman between 18 and 29 years old with Graves' hyperthyroidism. V usage is TRBV28 and J usage is TRBJ2-6, with TRBD1 identical over 9 bases. The sequenced sample consisted of blood. This CDR3 reads CASSSGQGYPGANVLTF. The CDR3 DNA reads as TGTGCCAGCAGTTCGGGACAGGGTTACCCTGGGGCCAACGTCCTGACTTTC.